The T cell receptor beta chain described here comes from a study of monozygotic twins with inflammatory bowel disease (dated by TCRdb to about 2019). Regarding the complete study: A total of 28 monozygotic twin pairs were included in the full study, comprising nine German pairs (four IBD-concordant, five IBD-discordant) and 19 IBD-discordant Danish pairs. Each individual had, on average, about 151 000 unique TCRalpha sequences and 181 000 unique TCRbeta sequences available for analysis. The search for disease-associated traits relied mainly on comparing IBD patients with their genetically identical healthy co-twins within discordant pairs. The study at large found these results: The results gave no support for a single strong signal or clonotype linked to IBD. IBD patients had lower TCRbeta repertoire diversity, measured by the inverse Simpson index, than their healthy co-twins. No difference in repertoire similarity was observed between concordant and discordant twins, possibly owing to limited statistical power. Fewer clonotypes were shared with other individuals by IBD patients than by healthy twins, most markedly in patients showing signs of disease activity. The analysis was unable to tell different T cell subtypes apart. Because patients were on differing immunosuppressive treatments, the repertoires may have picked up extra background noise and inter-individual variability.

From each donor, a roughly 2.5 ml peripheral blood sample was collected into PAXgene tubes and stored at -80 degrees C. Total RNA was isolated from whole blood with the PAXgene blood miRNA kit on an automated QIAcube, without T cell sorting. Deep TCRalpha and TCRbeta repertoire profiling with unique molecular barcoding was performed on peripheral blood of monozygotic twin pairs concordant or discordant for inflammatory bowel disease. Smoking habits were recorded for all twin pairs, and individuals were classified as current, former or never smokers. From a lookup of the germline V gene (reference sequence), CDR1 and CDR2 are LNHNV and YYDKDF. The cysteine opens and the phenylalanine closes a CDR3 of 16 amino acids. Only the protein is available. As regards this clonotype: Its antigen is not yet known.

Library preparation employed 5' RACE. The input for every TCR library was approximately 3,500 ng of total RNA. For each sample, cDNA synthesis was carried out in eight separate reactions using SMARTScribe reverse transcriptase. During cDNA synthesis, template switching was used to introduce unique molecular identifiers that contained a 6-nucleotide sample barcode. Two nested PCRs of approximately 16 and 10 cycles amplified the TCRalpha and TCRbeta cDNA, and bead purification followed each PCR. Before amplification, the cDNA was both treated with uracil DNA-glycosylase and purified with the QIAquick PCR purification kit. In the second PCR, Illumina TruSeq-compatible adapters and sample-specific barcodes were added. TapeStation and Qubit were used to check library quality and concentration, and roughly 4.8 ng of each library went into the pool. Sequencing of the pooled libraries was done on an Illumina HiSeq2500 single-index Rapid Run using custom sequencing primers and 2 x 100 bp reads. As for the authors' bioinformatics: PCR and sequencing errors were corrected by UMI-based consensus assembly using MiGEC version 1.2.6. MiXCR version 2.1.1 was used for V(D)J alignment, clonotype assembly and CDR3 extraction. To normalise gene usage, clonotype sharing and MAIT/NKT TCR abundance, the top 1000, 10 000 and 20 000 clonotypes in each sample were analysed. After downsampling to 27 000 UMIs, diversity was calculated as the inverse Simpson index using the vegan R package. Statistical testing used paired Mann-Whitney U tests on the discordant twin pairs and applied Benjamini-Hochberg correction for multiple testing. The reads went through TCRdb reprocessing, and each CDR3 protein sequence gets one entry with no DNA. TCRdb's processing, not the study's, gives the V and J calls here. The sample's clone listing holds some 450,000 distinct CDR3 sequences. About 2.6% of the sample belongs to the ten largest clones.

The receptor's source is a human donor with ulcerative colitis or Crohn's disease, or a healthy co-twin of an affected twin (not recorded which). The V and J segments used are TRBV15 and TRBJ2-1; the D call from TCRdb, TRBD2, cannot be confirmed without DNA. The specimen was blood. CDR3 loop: CATSPSRTTSHNEQFF.